These 32 T cell receptor beta chains came from one sample sequenced in a study of blood T cells in healthy people across ages. A second PCR, run for about 6 to 12 cycles, used a sample-barcoded 5' primer plus a J-beta primer mix. From the 5' RACE reads, TCRdb called clonotypes with MiXCR, one entry per CDR3 protein. The top ten clones hold 20% to 25% of a sample with approximately 1,700,000 distinct CDR3 sequences, around 42% of them seen once. Sequences were obtained from blood. All receptors derive from a human donor in good health.

This clonotype was counted a single time. This chain connects TRBV7-9 to TRBJ2-3; possibly TRBD2 for D (6 bases). V was shortened by 5 bases and J by 6 bases, with 18 bases between the two germline ends. CDR3 length equals 15 residues. CDR1 is SEHNR and CDR2 is FQNEAQ in the germline V gene (reference sequence). CDR3 amino acids: CASSPLGTRGDTQYF. CDR3 in DNA: TGTGCCAGCAGCCCTCTAGGAACCCGGGGGGATACGCAGTATTTT.

This clonotype was seen ten or more times. The rearrangement uses TRBV12-3 or TRBV12-4 and TRBJ1-1; D ambiguous. The CDR3 loop spans 10 amino acids. The V gene lost 3 bases and the J gene lost 12 bases, with 8 bases spanning the gap. CDR3 nucleotides: TGTGCCAGCAGTTTGGACCGGACTTTCTTT. Amino acid sequence: CASSLDRTFF.

This chain uses TRBV5-5 with TRBJ2-1; D tentatively fits TRBD1 or TRBD2 (6 bases each). The CDR3 is 13 residues long. Germline loops: CDR1 SGHKS, CDR2 YYEKEE (reference sequence). V was clipped by 2 bases and J by 10 bases, with 13 bases between them. The CDR3 DNA reads TGTGCCAGCAGCTTCTTACAGGGAGGCGAGCAGTTCTTC. Protein: CASSFLQGGEQFF. Looking up the rest from reference TRBV5-5 and TRBJ2-1 gives the full variable domain: DAGVTQSPTHLIKTRGQQVTLRCSPISGHKSVSWYQQVLGQGPQFIFQYYEKEERGRGNFPDRFSARQFPNYSSELNVNALLLGDSALYLCASSFLQGGEQFFGPGTRLTVL.

Worth noting for this clonotype: Its ends do not fully match the called genes, so a read error is possible. The V gene is TRBV7-7, the J gene TRBJ2-1, with 9 bases identical to TRBD1. Per germline, CDR1 SSHAT and CDR2 FNYEAQ (reference sequence). This CDR3 has 15 residues. CDR3 coding DNA: TGTGCTAGCAGCTTAGCGTCCGGGACAGGGTACGAGCAGTTCTTC. Protein: CASSLASGTGYEQFF.

The chain carries TRBV6-1 and TRBJ2-5; 7 bases agree with TRBD1. The closer fit of TRBJ2-7 to the DNA end suggests the J call may be wrong. This CDR3 has 14 residues. Germline V gene lookup returns CDR1 MNHNS and CDR2 SASEGT. The CDR3 region has the DNA TGTGCCAGCAGTGAGGACAGGTTCCCTTACGAGCAGTACTTC. It is translated as CASSEDRFPYEQYF.

In its sample, this clonotype was seen a few times. This chain joins TRBV20-1 and TRBJ1-6; D is unclear. Trimming cost V 0 bases and J 9 bases, with 15 bases left between them. CDR1 and CDR2 from the germline V gene are DFQATT and SNEGSKA (reference sequence). The length of the CDR3 is 15 residues. CDR3 protein: CSARDWQWPGSPLHF. DNA for the CDR3: TGCAGTGCTAGAGATTGGCAGTGGCCCGGTTCACCCCTCCACTTT.

V usage is TRBV5-6 and J usage is TRBJ2-1; possibly TRBD2 for D (6 bases). The CDR3 has 14 residues. CDR1 is SGHDT, CDR2 YYEEEE, per germline. Deletions cut 1 base from V and 8 bases from J, with 13 bases between. In DNA, the CDR3 is TGTGCCAGCAGCTTGACTAGCCCAGGCGATGAGCAGTTCTTC. Amino acid sequence: CASSLTSPGDEQFF. Full variable domain (missing parts from reference TRBV5-6 and TRBJ2-1): DAGVTQSPTHLIKTRGQQVTLRCSPKSGHDTVSWYQQALGQGPQFIFQYYEEEERQRGNFPDRFSGHQFPNYSSELNVNALLLGDSALYLCASSLTSPGDEQFFGPGTRLTVL.

This chain connects TRBV7-2 to TRBJ1-2; D ambiguous. V was clipped by 4 bases and J by 5 bases, with 17 bases between them. This CDR3 spans 15 amino acids. CDR1 SGHTA and CDR2 FQGNSA come from the germline V gene. CDR3 loop: CASSSLGRVSYGYTF. DNA for the CDR3: TGTGCCAGCAGCTCGTTGGGGAGGGTTAGTTATGGCTACACCTTC.

J is TRBJ2-4 and V is TRBV28; 7 nucleotides agree with TRBD1. The DNA matches TRBJ2-7 better at its end, which makes the J call doubtful. Germline lookup yields CDR1 MDHEN and CDR2 SYDVKM. The CDR3 sequence is 14 residues long. CDR3 sequence: CASRSQGDIYEQYF. The CDR3 nucleotides are TGTGCCAGCAGATCGCAGGGGGATATCTACGAGCAGTACTTC.

DNA for the CDR3: TGTGCCAGCAGCGGGGCGAGCTCGGGCCACCACAATGAGCAGTTCTTC. Protein: CASSGASSGHHNEQFF. The V and J genes are TRBV11-3 and TRBJ2-1; tentative D call: TRBD1 (5 bases). The CDR3 consists of 16 residues. The V end lost 5 bases, the J end lost 5 bases, and 19 bases lay between the germline ends. The V gene's germline CDR1 is SGHNT and CDR2 YENEEA.

This chain uses TRBV6-5 with TRBJ2-7; D is ambiguous. Germline V CDR1 and CDR2: MNHEY, SVGAGI. The CDR3 covers 14 residues. V was clipped by 7 bases and J by 1 base, with 14 bases between them. The CDR3 region has the DNA TGTGCCAGCACCCGACCTGGGCAGTCCTACGAGCAGTACTTC. Its protein is CASTRPGQSYEQYF.

This clonotype turned up a few times. This rearrangement joins TRBV9 to TRBJ2-6; D is undetermined. Trimming pared 1 base from V and 9 bases from J, leaving 11 bases between. This CDR3 region has 14 residues. Per germline, CDR1 SGDLS and CDR2 YYNGEE. DNA for the CDR3: TGTGCCAGCAGCGTAAGAACGGCCGACAACGTCCTGACTTTC. Translating gives CASSVRTADNVLTF.

V gene TRBV5-1 combines with J gene TRBJ2-1, with D unclear. The CDR3 is 12 residues long. The germline CDR1 and CDR2 sequences are SGHRS and YFSETQ. The V end lost 3 bases, the J end lost 6 bases, and 7 bases lay between the germline ends. The CDR3 nucleotides read TGCGCCAGCAGCTCCCCTAGCAATGAGCAGTTCTTC. Its protein is CASSSPSNEQFF.

This chain connects TRBV29-1 to TRBJ2-3; D unclear. This CDR3 comprises 13 residues. V was shortened by 7 bases and J by 4 bases, with 15 bases between the two germline ends. Per the germline V gene, CDR1 is SQVTM and CDR2 is ANQGSEA. In DNA, the CDR3 is TGCAGCGCTAGTTTTTCCTCGGCAGATACGCAGTATTTT. It encodes CSASFSSADTQYF.

V gene TRBV5-1 combines with J gene TRBJ1-4; weak D call: TRBD1 (5 bases). Per germline, CDR1 SGHRS and CDR2 YFSETQ. This CDR3 has 14 amino acids. V lost 0 bases and J 4 bases, leaving 7 bases between the germline ends. CDR3 nucleotides: TGCGCCAGCAGCTTGGAGGGGCGTAATGAAAAACTGTTTTTT. Translation gives CASSLEGRNEKLFF.

This clonotype was found a few times. The rearrangement joins TRBV7-8 to TRBJ1-2, with D possibly matching TRBD1 (6 bases). CDR3 length: 17 residues. The germline CDR1 and CDR2 sequences are SGHVS and FQNEAQ. Trimming pared 4 bases from V and 2 bases from J, leaving 20 bases between. The CDR3 here is CASSSLATGTKNYGYTF. The CDR3, as DNA: TGTGCCAGCAGCTCCCTTGCAACCGGGACAAAGAACTATGGCTACACCTTC.

Only a few counts were recorded for this clonotype. DNA for the CDR3: TGTGCCAGCAGCTTAGTCGGTAGCGGGGGCGGGGAGCTGTTTTTT. Translating it yields CASSLVGSGGGELFF. The chain employs TRBV7-2 and TRBJ2-2, with 9 bases aligning to TRBD2. This CDR3 spans 15 amino acids. V trimming: 1 base; J trimming: 7 bases; junction bases outside the gene matches: 4. Germline V gene sequence: CDR1 SGHTA, CDR2 FQGNSA. Full variable domain (missing parts from reference TRBV7-2 and TRBJ2-2): GAGVSQSPSNKVTEKGKDVELRCDPISGHTALYWYRQSLGQGLEFLIYFQGNSAPDKSGLPSDRFSAERTGGSVSTLTIQRTQQEDSAVYLCASSLVGSGGGELFFGEGSRLTVL.

The genes are TRBV10-3 and TRBJ2-4; D is unclear. Germline V gene sequence: CDR1 ENHRY, CDR2 SYGVKD. The CDR3 is 14 residues long. Deletions cut 3 bases from V and 0 bases from J, with 6 bases between. CDR3 region: CAISDDLAKNIQYF. DNA of the CDR3: TGTGCCATCAGTGATGATCTAGCCAAAAACATTCAGTACTTC.

This clonotype has a handful of counts. The gene calls are TRBV5-1 and TRBJ2-5; 9 bases are a match to TRBD2. The V gene's germline CDR1 is SGHRS and CDR2 YFSETQ. V lost 7 bases, J lost 0 bases, and 4 bases stayed unmatched. CDR3 length equals 14 residues. In nucleotides, the CDR3 is TGCGCCAGCGCAACTAGCGGGTACCAAGAGACCCAGTACTTC. It specifies CASATSGYQETQYF.

The chain links TRBV4-3 to TRBJ1-5; TRBD1 agrees at 11 bases. The CDR3 covers 18 residues. Trimming at V came to 2 bases and at J to 5 bases, leaving 11 bases not matched to a gene. Germline values: CDR1 LGHNA, CDR2 YSLEER. The CDR3 here is CASSQRNTRDRGYQPQHF. For the CDR3, the DNA is TGCGCCAGCAGCCAACGAAATACGCGGGACAGGGGGTATCAGCCCCAGCATTTT.

The rearrangement links TRBV6-1 to TRBJ2-1, with 12 bases matching TRBD1. Germline V gene data show CDR1 as MNHNS and CDR2 as SASEGT. The length of the CDR3 is 17 residues. J gave up 0 bases and V 7 bases, and 7 bases lay outside the gene matches. The CDR3 here is CASMGTGGLSSYNEQFF. Written as DNA, the CDR3 is TGTGCCAGCATGGGGACAGGGGGCTTGAGCTCCTACAATGAGCAGTTCTTC.

There are a few counts of this clonotype. This chain links TRBV13 with TRBJ2-5; D is possibly TRBD2 (6 bases). This CDR3 has 14 amino acids. With 0 bases removed from V and 11 bases from J, the gap between germline ends came to 16 bases. Germline assignment: CDR1 PRHDT and CDR2 FYEKMQ (reference sequence). CDR3 sequence: CASSLGLKLAEQYF. The DNA for the CDR3 is TGTGCCAGCAGCTTAGGTCTAAAACTAGCTGAGCAGTACTTC.

The chain is built from TRBV10-3 and TRBJ1-4; tentative D call: TRBD1 (6 bases). The V and J ends lost 6 bases and 6 bases respectively, with 11 bases between them. Germline lookup yields CDR1 ENHRY and CDR2 SYGVKD. CDR3 size: 13 residues. The CDR3 nucleotides read TGTGCCATCAGGGGGGCGGACGATGAAAAACTGTTTTTT. Its protein product is CAIRGADDEKLFF.

CDR3 protein: CAISDRGVGETQYF. CDR3 sequence (DNA): TGTGCCATCAGTGATCGAGGGGTTGGAGAGACCCAGTACTTC. This chain uses TRBV10-3 with TRBJ2-5, with D perhaps matching TRBD1 or TRBD2 (5 bases each). The V end lost 3 bases, the J end lost 4 bases, and 12 bases lay between the germline ends. Germline V CDR1 and CDR2: ENHRY, SYGVKD. The CDR3 sequence is 14 residues long.

The chain combines TRBV10-3 with TRBJ2-7; 9 bases match TRBD1. Unmatched junction bases numbered 4, after V lost 2 bases and J lost 2 bases. The CDR3 sequence is 15 residues long. Germline V lookup: CDR1 ENHRY, CDR2 SYGVKD. This chain's CDR3 is CAISELGTGPYEQYF. For the CDR3, the DNA is TGTGCCATCAGTGAGCTAGGGACAGGGCCCTACGAGCAGTACTTC.

Regarding this clonotype: The junction shows a germline mismatch at one end, possibly a read error. The V and J genes are TRBV4-3 and TRBJ2-1; 11 bases are a match to TRBD2. Per germline, CDR1 LGHNA and CDR2 YSLEER. CDR3 size: 16 residues. As DNA, the CDR3 is TGCACCAGCAGTCCAACCGTAGCGGGGGGGGGTAATGAGCAGTTCTTC. Protein: CTSSPTVAGGGNEQFF.

The chain combines TRBV28 with TRBJ1-3; D gene unclear. The CDR3 runs 9 residues. Germline loops: CDR1 MDHEN, CDR2 SYDVKM. Trimming removed 11 bases at V and 1 base at J, with 0 bases between. CDR3 nucleotides: TGTGCCTCTGGAAACACCATATATTTT. This sequence encodes CASGNTIYF.

This chain joins TRBV6-2 or TRBV6-3 and TRBJ1-2; D is possibly TRBD1 (6 bases). Germline V gives CDR1 MNHEY, CDR2 SVGEGT. Trimming stripped 0 bases from V and 3 bases from J, with 11 bases between. The CDR3 loop spans 15 amino acids. CDR3 in DNA: TGTGCCAGCAGTTACTCGGCAGGGGAGGACTATGGCTACACCTTC. Translation: CASSYSAGEDYGYTF.

This clonotype was counted a few times. The chain is built from TRBV5-4 and TRBJ2-7; 10 nucleotides match TRBD1. The CDR3 extends over 15 amino acids. CDR1 and CDR2 (germline): SGHNT, YYREEE (reference sequence). The J segment lost 5 bases and the V segment lost 4 bases, leaving 9 bases of the junction unmatched. The CDR3 protein is CASSRLGQGYDEQYF. In DNA, the CDR3 is TGTGCCAGCAGCCGGCTGGGACAGGGGTACGACGAGCAGTACTTC.

This clonotype has more than one count but fewer than ten. The CDR3 bases are TGCGCCAGCAGCCACCTCGGGGGGGGGCCCTACAATGAGCAGTTCTTC. Translation: CASSHLGGGPYNEQFF. The chain has TRBV4-1 and TRBJ2-1; the match to TRBD2 covers 8 bases. In germline, CDR1 is MGHRA, CDR2 YSYEKL. Trimming took 3 bases from V and 2 from J; bases not matched to a gene: 6. The CDR3 length is 16 residues.

This clonotype occurred a few times. V is TRBV7-2 and J is TRBJ2-1; TRBD2 aligns across 8 bases. V dropped 1 base and J dropped 5; count of bases not matched to a gene: 4. From germline, CDR1 is SGHTA and CDR2 FQGNSA. The CDR3 is 15 amino acids. Written as DNA, the CDR3 is TGTGCCAGCAGCTTAGTAGCGGGGAGGAACAATGAGCAGTTCTTC. As protein: CASSLVAGRNNEQFF.

V and J are TRBV9 and TRBJ2-5, with 7 bases identical to TRBD2. The J call is uncertain, as TRBJ2-7 better fits the DNA end. Germline V gene lookup returns CDR1 SGDLS and CDR2 YYNGEE. The CDR3 totals 15 residues. CDR3 in amino acids: CASSAWGGTPIEQYF. The CDR3 coding sequence is TGTGCCAGCAGCGCCTGGGGGGGGACCCCCATCGAGCAGTACTTC.